These 17 T cell receptor beta chains came from one sample sequenced in a study of blood T cell repertoires in COVID-19. Generated by immunoSEQ multiplex PCR, the TCRdb table keeps only in-frame clones and is missing some. Of some 100,000 clones in the sample, approximately 81% were seen once. The specimen was peripheral blood. These receptors all come from a man older than 75 with active or convalescent COVID-19.

This CDR3 is CATSSPLASRGTFF. CDR3 DNA sequence: TGTGCCACCAGCAGCCCCCTGGCGTCCCGGGGGACTTTCTTT. The V call is TRBV15, the J call TRBJ1-1; maybe TRBD1 (5 bases). Trimming took 3 bases from V and 12 from J, leaving 20 bases between them. The CDR3 has 14 residues. Germline-derived CDR1 and CDR2 are LNHNV and YYDKDF (reference sequence). Filled out from reference TRBV15 and TRBJ1-1, the complete variable domain reads DAMVIQNPRYQVTQFGKPVTLSCSQTLNHNVMYWYQQKSSQAPKLLFHYYDKDFNNEADTPDNFQSRRPNTSFCFLDIRSPGLGDTAMYLCATSSPLASRGTFFGQGTRLTVV.

The chain has TRBV6-1 and TRBJ2-7; D remains unclear. V dropped 6 bases and J dropped 0 bases, with 9 bases sitting between them. This CDR3 has 13 residues. Germline lookup yields CDR1 MNHNS and CDR2 SASEGT. The CDR3 sequence: CASSLTVSYEQYF. CDR3 DNA sequence: TGTGCCAGCAGCCTGACTGTCTCCTACGAGCAGTACTTC.

This sequence joins TRBV6-5 and TRBJ1-4, with 10 positions matching TRBD1. The CDR3 runs 14 residues. Germline-derived CDR1 and CDR2 are MNHEY and SVGAGI. Trimming at V came to 6 bases and at J to 8 bases, leaving 6 bases not matched to a gene. The CDR3 spells CASSADRGREKLFF. The DNA of the CDR3 is TGTGCCAGCAGCGCCGACAGGGGGCGCGAAAAACTGTTTTTT.

The table lists this clone with a count of one. The chain employs TRBV28 and TRBJ2-3; D might be TRBD1 (6 bases). This CDR3 spans 16 amino acids. V lost 6 bases, J lost 0 bases, and 16 bases lay in between. CDR1 is MDHEN and CDR2 is SYDVKM in the germline V gene. DNA for the CDR3: TGTGCCAGCAGCTCGGGCGCAGGGGCCAGCACAGATACGCAGTATTTT. Translating gives CASSSGAGASTDTQYF. The full variable domain, with the rest looked up from reference TRBV28 and TRBJ2-3, is DVKVTQSSRYLVKRTGEKVFLECVQDMDHENMFWYRQDPGLGLRLIYFSYDVKMKEKGDIPEGYSVSREKKERFSLILESASTNQTSMYLCASSSGAGASTDTQYFGPGTRLTVL.

The chain employs TRBV6-1 and TRBJ1-1; 8 nucleotides align to TRBD1. The CDR3 is 18 amino acids. CDR1 is MNHNS and CDR2 is SASEGT in the germline V gene. Losses at the gene ends were 4 bases for V and 0 bases for J; bases not matched to a gene: 13. This CDR3 is CASSVTDRAKLMNTEAFF. The CDR3 DNA reads TGTGCCAGCAGTGTCACGGACAGGGCGAAACTCATGAACACTGAAGCTTTCTTT.

V is TRBV7-2 and J is TRBJ1-4; the match to TRBD1 covers 7 bases. The CDR3 is made up of 18 amino acids. CDR1 SGHTA and CDR2 FQGNSA come from the germline V gene. V gave up 2 bases and J gave up 0 bases; unmatched junction bases: 9. Here the CDR3 DNA reads TGTGCCAGCAGCTTACGACAGGGCTTTTCGGCAACTAATGAAAAACTGTTTTTT. It codes for CASSLRQGFSATNEKLFF.

J is TRBJ2-1 and V is TRBV30; D uncertain. This CDR3 is 11 amino acids long. The V gene lost 4 bases and the J gene lost 5 bases, with 6 bases spanning the gap. Germline V gene lookup returns CDR1 GTSNPN and CDR2 SVGIG (reference sequence). CDR3 nucleotide sequence: TGTGCCTGGAACAACCACAATGAGCAGTTCTTC. This gives the protein CAWNNHNEQFF.

The chain employs TRBV29-1 and TRBJ1-4, with 7 bases matching TRBD1. Germline V gene data show CDR1 as SQVTM and CDR2 as ANQGSEA. The CDR3 length is 13 residues. Germline trimming cut 6 bases from V and 3 bases from J; bases unmatched to any gene: 4. The CDR3 nucleotides are TGCAGCGTCCAAGGGGGCCCTAATGAAAAACTGTTTTTT. As protein: CSVQGGPNEKLFF.

The chain employs TRBV19 and TRBJ1-4; D possibly corresponds to TRBD1 (5 bases). The CDR3 runs to 12 residues. Germline CDR1 is LNHDA and CDR2 is SQIVND (reference sequence). With 4 bases removed from V and 11 bases from J, the gap between germline ends came to 11 bases. CDR3 sequence reads: CASSKQDHKLFF. In nucleotides, the CDR3 is TGTGCCAGTAGTAAACAGGACCACAAACTGTTTTTT.

The chain employs TRBV27 and TRBJ1-5; D is undetermined. With 5 bases removed from V and 1 base from J, the gap between germline ends came to 9 bases. Germline lookup yields CDR1 MNHEY and CDR2 SMNVEV (reference sequence). CDR3 length: 14 amino acids. CDR3 coding DNA: TGTGCCAGCAGTAGGACGGGGAGCAATCAGCCCCAGCATTTT. It translates to CASSRTGSNQPQHF.

The chain has TRBV5-1 and TRBJ2-2; 9 nucleotides line up with TRBD1. Germline V lookup: CDR1 SGHRS, CDR2 YFSETQ. The V and J ends lost 2 bases and 7 bases, in that order; junction bases with no gene match: 9. This CDR3 has 16 amino acids. CDR3 nucleotide sequence: TGCGCCAGCAGCTTCGCCGGGACAGGGTCGCGCGGGGAGCTGTTTTTT. Translation: CASSFAGTGSRGELFF.

Here the CDR3 DNA reads TGTGCCAGCAGTTTTATCAGGGGCGAGCAGTACTTC. It translates to CASSFIRGEQYF. The chain has TRBV12-3 or TRBV12-4 and TRBJ2-7, with D possibly being TRBD1 (6 bases). This CDR3 comprises 12 residues. Trimming shortened V by 3 bases and J by 6 bases, and 9 bases separated the two germline ends.

The chain is built from TRBV3-1 (or the pseudogene TRBV3-2) and TRBJ1-1, with no clear D. This CDR3 is built from 14 residues. Germline values: CDR1 LGHDT, CDR2 YNNKEL (reference sequence). V was clipped by 1 base and J by 4 bases, with 10 bases between them. The CDR3 DNA reads as TGTGCCAGCAGCCAAGTAATATCGGGCACTGAAGCTTTCTTT. Translating gives CASSQVISGTEAFF.

The rearrangement links TRBV5-1 to TRBJ1-3, with D perhaps TRBD1 (6 bases). Trimming pared 4 bases from V and 7 bases from J, leaving 12 bases between. This CDR3 is 13 amino acids long. Germline V CDR1 and CDR2: SGHRS, YFSETQ. The CDR3 coding sequence is TGCGCCAGCAGCGCACAGGGTGGGAACACCATATATTTT. Its translation: CASSAQGGNTIYF.

This clone has ten or more counts. The chain employs TRBV10-3 and TRBJ1-5; no clear D. The CDR3 consists of 14 residues. Germline V gives CDR1 ENHRY, CDR2 SYGVKD. Trimming took 6 bases from V and 2 from J, leaving 11 bases between them. CDR3 DNA: TGTGCCATCAGCGCCGACACGGGCAATCAGCCCCAGCATTTT. It yields the protein CAISADTGNQPQHF.

This clone was detected only a few times. V and J are TRBV30 and TRBJ1-1; TRBD1 aligns across 7 bases. The CDR3 sequence is 13 residues long. Germline CDR1 and CDR2: GTSNPN and SVGIG (reference sequence). Trimming removed 5 bases from V and 1 base from J; junction bases left unmatched: 4. CDR3 amino acids: CAWCRGQNTEAFF. The CDR3 nucleotides are TGTGCCTGGTGTAGGGGGCAGAACACTGAAGCTTTCTTT.

V gene TRBV5-6 combines with J gene TRBJ2-7, with D perhaps TRBD1 (7 bases). The V end was cut by 4 bases, the J end by 3 bases, with 17 bases between. The germline CDR1 and CDR2 sequences are SGHDT and YYEEEE. The CDR3 loop spans 15 amino acids. CDR3 region: CASSLGGQLYYEQYF. CDR3 sequence (DNA): TGTGCCAGCAGCCTCGGGGGACAGCTATACTACGAGCAGTACTTC.